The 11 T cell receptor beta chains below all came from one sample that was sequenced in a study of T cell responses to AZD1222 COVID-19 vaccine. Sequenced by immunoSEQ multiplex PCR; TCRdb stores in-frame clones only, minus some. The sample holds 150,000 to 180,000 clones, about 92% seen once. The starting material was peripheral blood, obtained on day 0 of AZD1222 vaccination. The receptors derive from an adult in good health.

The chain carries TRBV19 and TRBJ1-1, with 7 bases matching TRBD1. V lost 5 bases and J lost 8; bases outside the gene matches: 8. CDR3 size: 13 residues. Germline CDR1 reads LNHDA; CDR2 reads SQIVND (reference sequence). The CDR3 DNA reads TGTGCCAGTAGTGCAGGGGGGCGACCCGAAGCTTTCTTT. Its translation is CASSAGGRPEAFF.

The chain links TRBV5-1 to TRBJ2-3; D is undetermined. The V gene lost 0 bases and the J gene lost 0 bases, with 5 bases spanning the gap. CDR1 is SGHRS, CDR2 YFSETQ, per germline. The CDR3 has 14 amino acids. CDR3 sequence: CASSLDGSTDTQYF. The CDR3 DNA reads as TGCGCCAGCAGCTTGGACGGGAGCACAGATACGCAGTATTTT.

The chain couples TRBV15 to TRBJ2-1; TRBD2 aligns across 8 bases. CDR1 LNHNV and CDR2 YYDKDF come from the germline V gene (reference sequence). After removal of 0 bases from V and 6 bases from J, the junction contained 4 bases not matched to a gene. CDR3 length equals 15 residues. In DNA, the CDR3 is TGTGCCACCAGCAGAGAACTCGCGGGGGGCAATGAGCAGTTCTTC. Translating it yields CATSRELAGGNEQFF. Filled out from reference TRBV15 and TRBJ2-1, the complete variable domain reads DAMVIQNPRYQVTQFGKPVTLSCSQTLNHNVMYWYQQKSSQAPKLLFHYYDKDFNNEADTPDNFQSRRPNTSFCFLDIRSPGLGDTAMYLCATSRELAGGNEQFFGPGTRLTVL.

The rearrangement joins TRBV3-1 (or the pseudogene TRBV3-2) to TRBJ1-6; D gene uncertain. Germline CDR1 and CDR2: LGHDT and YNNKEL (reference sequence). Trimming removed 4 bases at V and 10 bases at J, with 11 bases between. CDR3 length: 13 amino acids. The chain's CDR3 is CASSRVGYSPLHF. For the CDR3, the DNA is TGTGCCAGCAGCCGGGTAGGGTACTCACCCCTCCACTTT.

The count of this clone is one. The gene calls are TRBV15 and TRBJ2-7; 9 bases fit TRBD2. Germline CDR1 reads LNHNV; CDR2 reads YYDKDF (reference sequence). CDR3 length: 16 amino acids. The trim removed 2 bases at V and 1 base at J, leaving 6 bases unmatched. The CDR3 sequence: CATSRLAGGISYEQYF. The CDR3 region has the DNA TGTGCCACCAGCAGACTGGCGGGGGGGATTTCCTACGAGCAGTACTTC. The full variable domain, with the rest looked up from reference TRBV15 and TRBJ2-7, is DAMVIQNPRYQVTQFGKPVTLSCSQTLNHNVMYWYQQKSSQAPKLLFHYYDKDFNNEADTPDNFQSRRPNTSFCFLDIRSPGLGDTAMYLCATSRLAGGISYEQYFGPGTRLTVT.

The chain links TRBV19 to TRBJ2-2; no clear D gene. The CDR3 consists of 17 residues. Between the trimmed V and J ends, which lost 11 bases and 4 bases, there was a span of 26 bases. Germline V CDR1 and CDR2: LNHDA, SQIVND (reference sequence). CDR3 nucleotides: TGTGCCTCTACAGTACTACCGGGTAGAACGAGCACCGGGGAGCTGTTTTTT. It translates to CASTVLPGRTSTGELFF.

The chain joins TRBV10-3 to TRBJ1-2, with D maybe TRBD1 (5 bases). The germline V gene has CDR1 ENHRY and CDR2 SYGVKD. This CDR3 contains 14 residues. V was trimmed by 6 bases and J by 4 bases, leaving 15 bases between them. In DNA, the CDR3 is TGTGCCATCAGGGGAGAAGAAAGGGGCTATGGCTACACCTTC. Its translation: CAIRGEERGYGYTF.

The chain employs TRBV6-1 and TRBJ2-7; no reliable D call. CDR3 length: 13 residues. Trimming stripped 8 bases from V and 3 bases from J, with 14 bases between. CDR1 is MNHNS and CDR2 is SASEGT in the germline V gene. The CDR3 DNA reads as TGTGCCAGCCACAGCCTGGGTATCTACGAGCAGTACTTC. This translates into CASHSLGIYEQYF.

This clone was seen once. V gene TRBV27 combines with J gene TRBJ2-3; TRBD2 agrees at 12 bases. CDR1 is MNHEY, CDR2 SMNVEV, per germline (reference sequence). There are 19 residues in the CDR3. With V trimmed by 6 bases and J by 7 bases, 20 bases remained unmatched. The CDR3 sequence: CASRVQAQRLAGAVYTQYF. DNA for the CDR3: TGTGCCAGCAGGGTACAAGCCCAAAGACTAGCGGGAGCGGTCTATACGCAGTATTTT.

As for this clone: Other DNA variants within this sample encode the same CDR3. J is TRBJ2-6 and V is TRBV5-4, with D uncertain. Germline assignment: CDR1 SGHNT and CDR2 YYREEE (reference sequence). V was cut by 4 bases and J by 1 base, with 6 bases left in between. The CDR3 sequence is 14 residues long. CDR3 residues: CASSRESGANVLTF. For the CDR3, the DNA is TGTGCCAGCAGCCGAGAATCTGGGGCCAACGTCCTGACTTTC. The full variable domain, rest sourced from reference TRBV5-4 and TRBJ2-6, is ETGVTQSPTHLIKTRGQQVTLRCSSQSGHNTVSWYQQALGQGPQFIFQYYREEENGRGNFPPRFSGLQFPNYSSELNVNALELDDSALYLCASSRESGANVLTFGAGSRLTVL.

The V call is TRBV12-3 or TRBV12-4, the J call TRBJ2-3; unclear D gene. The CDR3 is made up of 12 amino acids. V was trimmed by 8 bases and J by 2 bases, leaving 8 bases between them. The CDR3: CASRPDTDTQYF. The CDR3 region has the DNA TGTGCCAGCCGCCCTGACACAGATACGCAGTATTTT.